This TCR beta chain was profiled in a study of blood T cell repertoires in COVID-19. About the study: From the United States, Italy and Spain came samples of acute and convalescent COVID-19. From T cells, B-cell-depleted T cells, or PBMCs came the material, which was cDNA or gDNA.

Under the authors' procedure: Amplified reference gene primers provided the basis for estimating nucleated cell counts. Libraries were prepared by immunoSEQ multiplex PCR; TCRdb keeps only in-frame clonotypes and omits some of them. V and J calls and clone size are given by that table; D and trimming were obtained from the DNA. The profile covers hundreds of thousands of clones, with over 75% appearing a single time and 7.5% to 9% taken by the ten largest. V was clipped by 0 bases and J by 6 bases; unmatched bases: 4. The germline gives CDR1 SGHRS, CDR2 YFSETQ. The CDR3 is made up of 15 amino acids. Material for sequencing was peripheral blood. This TCR was sampled from a human donor in a cohort sampled during active COVID-19. J is TRBJ1-2 and V is TRBV5-1; 11 bases are shared with TRBD1. CDR3 DNA: TGCGCCAGCAGCTTGGCCTGGACAGGGGGCGATGGCTACACCTTC. Protein sequence: CASSLAWTGGDGYTF.